The rows below give T cell receptor beta chains drawn from one sample of a study of cytomegalovirus exposure and HLA in healthy donors. Sequencing used immunoSEQ multiplex PCR; TCRdb keeps in-frame clones, though not all of them. The table records 85,000 to 100,000 clones, about 80% of them present only once. Sequenced material: PBMCs. These receptors were collected from a man aged 55 to 70 in good health and CMV-seropositive. CDR3s include the opening cysteine and the closing phenylalanine or tryptophan. The D gene is left open where the match is weak. Not every row has a clone size; where given, it reads once, few, many or a size class.

clone size	V gene	J gene	D gene	CDR3 protein	CDR3 DNA
-	TRBV5-4	TRBJ1-2	TRBD1	CASSFRDSSYGYTF	TGTGCCAGCAGCTTCCGGGACAGCTCCTATGGCTACACCTTC
-	TRBV5-4	TRBJ1-2	TRBD1	CASSSTGQGVGYTF	TGTGCCAGCAGCTCCACGGGACAGGGGGTTGGCTACACCTTC
-	TRBV7-9	TRBJ2-5	-	CATSPEKETQYF	TGTGCCACCTCTCCGGAGAAGGAGACCCAGTACTTC
once	TRBV5-1	TRBJ2-5	TRBD1	CASSTQGAVETQYF	TGCGCCAGCAGCACGCAGGGGGCGGTCGAGACCCAGTACTTC
-	TRBV9	TRBJ2-3	TRBD2	CASSAFQAGGDTQYF	TGTGCCAGCAGCGCTTTCCAAGCGGGGGGAGATACGCAGTATTTT
-	TRBV28	TRBJ2-7	-	CASSLTQGLSSYEQYF	TGTGCCAGCAGCCTTACGCAGGGTCTGAGCTCCTACGAGCAGTACTTC
-	TRBV15	TRBJ2-3	TRBD1	CATSRGGTGTDTQYF	TGTGCCACCAGCAGAGGGGGGACAGGCACAGATACGCAGTATTTT
-	TRBV5-1	TRBJ2-3	TRBD2	CASHRPGGLTDTQYF	TGCGCCAGCCACAGGCCGGGGGGGCTTACTGATACGCAGTATTTT
-	TRBV6-5	TRBJ1-1	-	CASNLGGTEAFF	TGTGCCAGCAATCTAGGGGGAACTGAAGCTTTCTTT
-	TRBV18	TRBJ2-5	-	CASSPLSGQETQYF	TGTGCCAGCTCACCCCTCTCGGGGCAAGAGACCCAGTACTTC
-	TRBV7-9	TRBJ2-1	TRBD1	CASSSDRGNEQFF	TGTGCCAGCAGCTCGGACAGGGGCAATGAGCAGTTCTTC